Listed below are T cell receptor beta chains from one sample, sequenced in a study of radiation and T cells in renal cell carcinoma. Clones were sequenced by immunoSEQ multiplex PCR, and TCRdb holds only the in-frame ones, with some missing. The sample contains around 99,000 clones, 75% to 85% of which appear only once. The source material was blood, sampled from a patient whose treatment included radiotherapy and nephrectomy. Every receptor here comes from a man aged 60 to 69 with renal cell carcinoma. The conserved cysteine and the conserved F or W are not part of the CDR3 here.

v_call: TRBV28
j_call: TRBJ2-2
cdr3_aa: ASSLAGRYTGELF

v_call: TRBV11-1
j_call: TRBJ2-1
cdr3_aa: ASSPIDTISYNEQF

v_call: TRBV4-3
j_call: TRBJ2-6
cdr3_aa: ASSQDSSGANVLT

v_call: TRBV5-1
j_call: TRBJ2-1
cdr3_aa: ASTLGDRAYNEQF

v_call: TRBV19
j_call: TRBJ2-2
cdr3_aa: ASAESLNTGELF

v_call: TRBV5-4
j_call: TRBJ2-5
cdr3_aa: ASSLDVGSVTQY

v_call: TRBV6-6
j_call: TRBJ2-3
cdr3_aa: ASSYSYTDTQY

v_call: TRBV6-6
j_call: TRBJ2-7
cdr3_aa: ASSYSHTGAWDEQY

v_call: TRBV29-1
j_call: TRBJ2-7
cdr3_aa: SVEDWGPRKREQY

v_call: TRBV5-1
j_call: TRBJ1-1
cdr3_aa: ASSLHIQGDTEAF

v_call: TRBV27
j_call: TRBJ2-1
cdr3_aa: ASSSKAGLEDKGEF

v_call: TRBV19
j_call: TRBJ2-2
cdr3_aa: ASSPPRAGRAGELF

v_call: TRBV19
j_call: TRBJ1-1
cdr3_aa: ARSGRTEAF

v_call: TRBV19
j_call: TRBJ2-2
cdr3_aa: ASSIRSGTGELF

v_call: TRBV6-5
j_call: TRBJ2-5
cdr3_aa: ASNPFGGAQETQY

v_call: TRBV4-1
j_call: TRBJ1-6
cdr3_aa: ASSPGPPRTYNSPLH

v_call: TRBV7-6
j_call: TRBJ2-7
cdr3_aa: ASSTNRENEQY

v_call: TRBV7-3
j_call: TRBJ2-2
cdr3_aa: ASSLRDTVQREGNTGELF

v_call: TRBV7-9
j_call: TRBJ2-7
cdr3_aa: ASSPQVAPYEQY

v_call: TRBV6-5
j_call: TRBJ1-2
cdr3_aa: ASSYNRMYGYT

v_call: TRBV5-1
j_call: TRBJ2-7
cdr3_aa: ASSLVGVATSGSYEQY

v_call: TRBV7-8
j_call: TRBJ2-1
cdr3_aa: ASTHYSGSSNEQF

v_call: TRBV29-1
j_call: TRBJ2-7
cdr3_aa: SVEAGAALPYEQY

v_call: TRBV5-4
j_call: TRBJ2-2
cdr3_aa: ASSLAGSSGRRNTGELF

v_call: TRBV5-1
j_call: TRBJ2-5
cdr3_aa: ASSFPGTEETQY

v_call: TRBV5-1
j_call: TRBJ2-3
cdr3_aa: ASSSGLQITDTQY

v_call: TRBV10-3
j_call: TRBJ1-4
cdr3_aa: AISELAGENEKLF

v_call: TRBV10-3
j_call: TRBJ2-1
cdr3_aa: AISGGLAGTNEQF

v_call: TRBV4-1
j_call: TRBJ2-2
cdr3_aa: ASSHPIPGELF

v_call: TRBV6-6
j_call: TRBJ2-4
cdr3_aa: ASRRGPYIQY

v_call: TRBV5-1
j_call: TRBJ2-3
cdr3_aa: ASSYPLAGGTSPDTQY

v_call: TRBV5-1
j_call: TRBJ2-1
cdr3_aa: ASSLDGGSGEQF

v_call: TRBV10-1
j_call: TRBJ2-3
cdr3_aa: ASSESQGGPLWY

v_call: TRBV7-2
j_call: TRBJ2-1
cdr3_aa: ASSSIGFGVNEQF

v_call: TRBV2
j_call: TRBJ2-5
cdr3_aa: ASSEGQETQY

v_call: TRBV6-5
j_call: TRBJ2-7
cdr3_aa: ASSYNAANYEQY

v_call: TRBV5-1
j_call: TRBJ1-1
cdr3_aa: ASSGTPTGVGTEAF

v_call: TRBV4-1
j_call: TRBJ1-2
cdr3_aa: ASSQVGISSV

v_call: TRBV6-5
j_call: TRBJ2-3
cdr3_aa: ASRESGRGTDTQY

v_call: TRBV11-3
j_call: TRBJ1-1
cdr3_aa: ASSFSGTEAF

v_call: TRBV27
j_call: TRBJ2-2
cdr3_aa: ASSLAGGTGELF

v_call: TRBV18
j_call: TRBJ2-7
cdr3_aa: ASSRTGSNEQY

v_call: TRBV18
j_call: TRBJ1-1
cdr3_aa: ASSPGTADSEAF

v_call: TRBV11-1
j_call: TRBJ2-7
cdr3_aa: ASSLRGEQY

v_call: TRBV5-1
j_call: TRBJ1-1
cdr3_aa: ASSLLGSGGTEAF

v_call: TRBV7-2
j_call: TRBJ2-1
cdr3_aa: ASSFLASPGGEQF